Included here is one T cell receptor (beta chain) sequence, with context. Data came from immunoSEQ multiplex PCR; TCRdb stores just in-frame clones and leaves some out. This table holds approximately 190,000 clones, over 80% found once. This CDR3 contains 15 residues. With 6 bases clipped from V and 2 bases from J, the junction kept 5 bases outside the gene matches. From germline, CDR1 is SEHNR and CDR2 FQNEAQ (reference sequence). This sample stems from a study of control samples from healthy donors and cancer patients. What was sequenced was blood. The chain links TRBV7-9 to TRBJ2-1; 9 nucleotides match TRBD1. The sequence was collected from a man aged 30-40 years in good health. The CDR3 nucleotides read TGTGCCAGCAGTTCAAACAGGGGGCCCTACAATGAGCAGTTCTTC. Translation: CASSSNRGPYNEQFF.